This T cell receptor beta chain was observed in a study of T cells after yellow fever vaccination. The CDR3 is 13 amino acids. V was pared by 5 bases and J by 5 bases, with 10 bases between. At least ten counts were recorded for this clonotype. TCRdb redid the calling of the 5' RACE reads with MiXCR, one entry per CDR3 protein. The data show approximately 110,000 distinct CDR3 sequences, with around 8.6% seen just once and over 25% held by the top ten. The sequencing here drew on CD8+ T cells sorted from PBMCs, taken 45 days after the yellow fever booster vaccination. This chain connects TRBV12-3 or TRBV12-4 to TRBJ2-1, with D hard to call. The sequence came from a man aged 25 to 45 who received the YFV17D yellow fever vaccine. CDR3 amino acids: CASSATDDNEQFF. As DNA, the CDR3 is TGTGCCAGCAGTGCGACCGACGACAATGAGCAGTTCTTC.